The rows below give T cell receptor beta chains drawn from one sample of a study of blood T cells in healthy people across ages. MiXCR, run by TCRdb on the 5' RACE reads, gives a single entry per CDR3 protein. The profile covers about 1.1 million distinct CDR3 sequences, with 35% to 40% appearing a single time and about an eighth taken by the ten largest. Material: blood. The receptor set was obtained from a man between 18 and 29 years old in good health. The CDR3 runs from the conserved cysteine through the conserved F or W. A D gene is named only where the DNA matches it firmly. A clone size is listed for some rows: how often the clone was seen (once, few, many), or a class if it is expanded.

abundance: .; d_gene: .; j_gene: TRBJ1-1; v_gene: TRBV29-1; CDR3nt: TGCAGCGCTGTAAGGACGGGGAACACTGAAGCTTTCTTT; CDR3aa: CSAVRTGNTEAFF
abundance: .; d_gene: .; j_gene: TRBJ1-2; v_gene: TRBV28; CDR3nt: TGTGCCAGCAGTTCGCCCGAGTATGGCTACACCTTC; CDR3aa: CASSSPEYGYTF
abundance: few; d_gene: TRBD2; j_gene: TRBJ2-3; v_gene: TRBV3-1; CDR3nt: TGTGCCAGCAGCACTAGCGGGGGCCGGAGCACAGATACGCAGTATTTT; CDR3aa: CASSTSGGRSTDTQYF
abundance: few; d_gene: .; j_gene: TRBJ2-7; v_gene: TRBV7-2; CDR3nt: TGTGCCAGCAGCCTCTCGACAGGCCTTACCTACGAGCAGTACTTC; CDR3aa: CASSLSTGLTYEQYF
abundance: .; d_gene: TRBD2; j_gene: TRBJ2-2; v_gene: TRBV20-1; CDR3nt: TGCAGTGCTCCCACCCTAGCGGGCGGGGAGCTGTTTTTT; CDR3aa: CSAPTLAGGELFF
abundance: .; d_gene: .; j_gene: TRBJ2-1; v_gene: TRBV7-9; CDR3nt: TGTGCCAGCAGCTTGAAGGTGACCAATGAGCAGTTCTTC; CDR3aa: CASSLKVTNEQFF
abundance: .; d_gene: .; j_gene: TRBJ1-6; v_gene: TRBV27; CDR3nt: TGTGCCAGCAGGGCGGCGGGGACCCCCTATAATTCACCCCTCCACTTT; CDR3aa: CASRAAGTPYNSPLHF
abundance: .; d_gene: .; j_gene: TRBJ2-6; v_gene: TRBV20-1; CDR3nt: TGCAGTGCTAGGGGGCAGGGGGCCAACGTCCTGACTTTC; CDR3aa: CSARGQGANVLTF
abundance: .; d_gene: TRBD1; j_gene: TRBJ2-1; v_gene: TRBV9; CDR3nt: TGTGCCAGCAGCTTCCGGGACAGGGGGGAGAATGAGCAGTTCTTC; CDR3aa: CASSFRDRGENEQFF
abundance: .; d_gene: TRBD2; j_gene: TRBJ2-7; v_gene: TRBV5-1; CDR3nt: TGCGCCAGCAGCTCTGGGACTAGCGGGGGCAGCTCCTACAATGAGCAGTACTTC; CDR3aa: CASSSGTSGGSSYNEQYF
abundance: .; d_gene: .; j_gene: TRBJ2-3; v_gene: TRBV10-3; CDR3nt: TGTGCCACCGAAGATGAAGCGCAGTATTTT; CDR3aa: CATEDEAQYF
abundance: many; d_gene: .; j_gene: TRBJ2-1; v_gene: TRBV9; CDR3nt: TGTGCCAGCAGCGTAACCGGGAATGAGCAGTTCTTC; CDR3aa: CASSVTGNEQFF
abundance: few; d_gene: .; j_gene: TRBJ2-2; v_gene: TRBV6-4; CDR3nt: TGTGCCAGCAGGACAGGCTACAACACCGGGGAGCTGTTTTTT; CDR3aa: CASRTGYNTGELFF
abundance: .; d_gene: .; j_gene: TRBJ2-1; v_gene: TRBV27; CDR3nt: TGTGCCAGCTGGGCCTCCTACAATGAGCAGTTCTTC; CDR3aa: CASWASYNEQFF
abundance: .; d_gene: .; j_gene: TRBJ1-5; v_gene: TRBV20-1; CDR3nt: TGCAGTGCTAGAGATGATCAGCCCCAGCATTTT; CDR3aa: CSARDDQPQHF
abundance: .; d_gene: TRBD1; j_gene: TRBJ2-1; v_gene: TRBV12-3/TRBV12-4; CDR3nt: TGTGCCAGCACAAACAGGGGAAAAGAGACCCAGTTCTTC; CDR3aa: CASTNRGKETQFF
abundance: .; d_gene: .; j_gene: TRBJ1-4; v_gene: TRBV3-1; CDR3nt: TGTGCCAGCAGCCGAGGCAGGGCGGTCGAAAAACTGTTTTTT; CDR3aa: CASSRGRAVEKLFF
abundance: few; d_gene: .; j_gene: TRBJ2-3; v_gene: TRBV20-1; CDR3nt: TGCAGTGCTGGACTCCTGGTCCTCACAGATACGCAGTATTTT; CDR3aa: CSAGLLVLTDTQYF
abundance: .; d_gene: .; j_gene: TRBJ2-7; v_gene: TRBV10-3; CDR3nt: TGTGCCATCAGTGAGTCCATAAGGGAAAAGCAGTACTTC; CDR3aa: CAISESIREKQYF
abundance: .; d_gene: TRBD2; j_gene: TRBJ2-5; v_gene: TRBV5-6; CDR3nt: TGTGCCAGCAAGAGAGGGACTAGTCGAGTGGAGACCCAGTACTTC; CDR3aa: CASKRGTSRVETQYF
abundance: few; d_gene: TRBD2; j_gene: TRBJ2-5; v_gene: TRBV20-1; CDR3nt: TGCAGTGCTAGAGATCTGAACGGGGGGACCCAAGAGACCCAGTACTTC; CDR3aa: CSARDLNGGTQETQYF
abundance: .; d_gene: TRBD1; j_gene: TRBJ1-2; v_gene: TRBV6-6; CDR3nt: TGTGCCAGCAGGGGACAGGTTGGGGAGGTCTATGGCTACACCTTC; CDR3aa: CASRGQVGEVYGYTF
abundance: few; d_gene: TRBD1; j_gene: TRBJ1-5; v_gene: TRBV12-3/TRBV12-4; CDR3nt: TGTGCCAGCAGCCCCGGGACAGGAGTTAACAATCAGCCCCAGCATTTT; CDR3aa: CASSPGTGVNNQPQHF
abundance: .; d_gene: .; j_gene: TRBJ2-2; v_gene: TRBV4-3; CDR3nt: TGCGCCAGCAGCCAAGGGCCAGCGGGGAACACCGGGGAGCTGTTTTTT; CDR3aa: CASSQGPAGNTGELFF
abundance: many; d_gene: .; j_gene: TRBJ2-2; v_gene: TRBV4-1; CDR3nt: TGCGCCAGCAGTAGGGGCCCCCCGAACACCGGGGAGCTGTTTTTT; CDR3aa: CASSRGPPNTGELFF
abundance: many; d_gene: .; j_gene: TRBJ2-3; v_gene: TRBV4-3; CDR3nt: TGCGCCAGCAGCCAATTCCGAAATACTCTAGGGGGCACAGATACGCAGTATTTT; CDR3aa: CASSQFRNTLGGTDTQYF
abundance: many; d_gene: .; j_gene: TRBJ2-1; v_gene: TRBV29-1; CDR3nt: TGCAGCGTTGTCGGGGGTTCCTACAATGAGCAGTTCTTC; CDR3aa: CSVVGGSYNEQFF
abundance: .; d_gene: TRBD1; j_gene: TRBJ1-1; v_gene: TRBV19; CDR3nt: TGTGCCAGTAGCCGACAGGGGCGGAACACTGAAGCTTTCTTT; CDR3aa: CASSRQGRNTEAFF
abundance: .; d_gene: .; j_gene: TRBJ1-5; v_gene: TRBV20-1; CDR3nt: TGCAGTGCCCGGGACCGCGCGGATTCGGGCAATCAGCCCCAGCATTTT; CDR3aa: CSARDRADSGNQPQHF
abundance: .; d_gene: .; j_gene: TRBJ2-2; v_gene: TRBV20-1; CDR3nt: TGCAGTGCTAGACGCCCAAACACCGGGGAGCTGTTTTTT; CDR3aa: CSARRPNTGELFF
abundance: few; d_gene: .; j_gene: TRBJ1-4; v_gene: TRBV20-1; CDR3nt: TGCAGTGCTAGAGATCGGGAGGGTTTAGAAAAACTGTTTTTT; CDR3aa: CSARDREGLEKLFF
abundance: .; d_gene: .; j_gene: TRBJ2-3; v_gene: TRBV29-1; CDR3nt: TGCAGCTCCTCCGTGGGGGGAGATACGCAGTATTTT; CDR3aa: CSSSVGGDTQYF
abundance: .; d_gene: .; j_gene: TRBJ2-5; v_gene: TRBV20-1; CDR3nt: TGCAGTGCTAGACACTACCAAGAGACCCAGTACTTC; CDR3aa: CSARHYQETQYF
abundance: .; d_gene: .; j_gene: TRBJ2-1; v_gene: TRBV25-1; CDR3nt: TGTGCCAGCAGTGACACGGGTGGGGGGCAGTTCTTC; CDR3aa: CASSDTGGGQFF
abundance: .; d_gene: .; j_gene: TRBJ2-1; v_gene: TRBV7-2; CDR3nt: TGTGCCAGCGCCCGGGGTGGCAACAATGAGCAGTTCTTC; CDR3aa: CASARGGNNEQFF
abundance: .; d_gene: .; j_gene: TRBJ2-7; v_gene: TRBV9; CDR3nt: TGTGCCAGCAGCGCGGGCCTTGACTCCTACGAGCAGTACTTC; CDR3aa: CASSAGLDSYEQYF
abundance: few; d_gene: .; j_gene: TRBJ2-4; v_gene: TRBV5-1; CDR3nt: TGCGCCAGCAGCGCCGACAGAATCATTCAGTACTTC; CDR3aa: CASSADRIIQYF
abundance: .; d_gene: .; j_gene: TRBJ1-2; v_gene: TRBV28; CDR3nt: TGTGCCAGCAGTTTAGGACCCCCAACTATCTATGGCTACACCTTC; CDR3aa: CASSLGPPTIYGYTF
abundance: .; d_gene: .; j_gene: TRBJ2-3; v_gene: TRBV20-1; CDR3nt: TGCAGTGCTAGAGTTTTGGGCGGGGACGATAGCACAGATACGCAGTATTTT; CDR3aa: CSARVLGGDDSTDTQYF
abundance: .; d_gene: .; j_gene: TRBJ1-5; v_gene: TRBV10-3; CDR3nt: TGTGCCATCAGTGAGGGGAGAGGGAGCGATCAGCCCCAGCATTTT; CDR3aa: CAISEGRGSDQPQHF
abundance: many; d_gene: .; j_gene: TRBJ1-2; v_gene: TRBV10-3; CDR3nt: TGTGCCATCAGTGAGAACGTGGGTCACTATGGCTACACCTTC; CDR3aa: CAISENVGHYGYTF
abundance: .; d_gene: .; j_gene: TRBJ1-1; v_gene: TRBV20-1; CDR3nt: TGCAGTGCTATCACCACATTGAACGCTGAAGCTTTCTTT; CDR3aa: CSAITTLNAEAFF
abundance: .; d_gene: .; j_gene: TRBJ1-3; v_gene: TRBV12-3/TRBV12-4; CDR3nt: TGTGCCAGCAGCCGCAGCGCCTTCTCTGGAAACACCATATATTTT; CDR3aa: CASSRSAFSGNTIYF
abundance: many; d_gene: .; j_gene: TRBJ2-3; v_gene: TRBV20-1; CDR3nt: TGCAGTGCTAGAGTTGGTGGGGGGTCCACAGATACGCAGTATTTT; CDR3aa: CSARVGGGSTDTQYF
abundance: .; d_gene: .; j_gene: TRBJ1-2; v_gene: TRBV5-1; CDR3nt: TGCGCCAGCAGCTTGAGTGCCCGGAACTATGGCTACACCTTC; CDR3aa: CASSLSARNYGYTF
abundance: .; d_gene: TRBD1; j_gene: TRBJ2-5; v_gene: TRBV3-1; CDR3nt: TGTGCCAGCAGCCTCTTGACAGGGATAGAGACCCAGTACTTC; CDR3aa: CASSLLTGIETQYF
abundance: few; d_gene: .; j_gene: TRBJ2-3; v_gene: TRBV20-1; CDR3nt: TGCAGTGTCAGAGGGGCCACAGATACGCAGTATTTT; CDR3aa: CSVRGATDTQYF
abundance: .; d_gene: .; j_gene: TRBJ1-1; v_gene: TRBV10-3; CDR3nt: TGTGCCATCAGTGAGTCCTGGTCAGCTGAAGCTTTCTTT; CDR3aa: CAISESWSAEAFF
abundance: .; d_gene: TRBD2; j_gene: TRBJ2-5; v_gene: TRBV9; CDR3nt: TGTGCCAGCAGCGGAGCAGGGACTAGCGCAGAGGCCCAGTACTTC; CDR3aa: CASSGAGTSAEAQYF
abundance: .; d_gene: .; j_gene: TRBJ2-2; v_gene: TRBV7-2; CDR3nt: TGTGCCAGCTCGCGGCGGATGAACACCGGGGAGCTGTTTTTT; CDR3aa: CASSRRMNTGELFF